The 10 T cell receptor beta chains given below trace back to one sample, sequenced in a study of STAT3 mutations in large granular lymphocyte leukemia. These receptors' targets are unknown. Method: immunoSEQ multiplex PCR; TCRdb's copy keeps in-frame clones and lacks some. The table records 5,000 or so clones, over 70% of them present only once. General study points: At least one immunodominant TCR beta clonotype appeared in every T-cell large granular lymphocyte leukemia patient.

Sequenced: PBMCs. The receptor set was obtained from a human donor with T large granular lymphocyte leukemia. Some clones in this sample may be carry-over from other donors' samples.

In its sample, this clone ranks as medium-sized. J is TRBJ2-7 and V is TRBV28; 7 positions match TRBD1. Germline values: CDR1 MDHEN, CDR2 SYDVKM. The CDR3 sequence is 15 residues long. V trimming: 3 bases; J trimming: 1 base; junction bases outside the gene matches: 6. The CDR3 loop is CASSFRGKRSYEQYF. The CDR3 DNA sequence: TGTGCCAGCAGTTTCAGGGGGAAGAGATCCTACGAGCAGTACTTC. The full variable domain, completed using reference TRBV28 and TRBJ2-7, is DVKVTQSSRYLVKRTGEKVFLECVQDMDHENMFWYRQDPGLGLRLIYFSYDVKMKEKGDIPEGYSVSREKKERFSLILESASTNQTSMYLCASSFRGKRSYEQYFGPGTRLTVT.

The chain employs TRBV30 and TRBJ1-5; no definite D call. With 3 bases removed from V and 0 bases from J, the gap between germline ends came to 9 bases. From germline, CDR1 is GTSNPN and CDR2 SVGIG (reference sequence). The CDR3 has 14 residues. The CDR3 DNA is TGTGCCTGGAGCCCCTTATATAGCAATCAGCCCCAGCATTTT. Protein product: CAWSPLYSNQPQHF. The variable domain in full, with the rest retrieved from reference TRBV30 and TRBJ1-5, is SQTIHQWPATLVQPVGSPLSLECTVEGTSNPNLYWYRQAAGRGLQLLFYSVGIGQISSEVPQNLSASRPQDRQFILSSKKLLLSDSGFYLCAWSPLYSNQPQHFGDGTRLSIL.

The chain recombines TRBV7-9 with TRBJ2-2; D ambiguous. Per the germline V gene, CDR1 is SEHNR and CDR2 is FQNEAQ (reference sequence). V lost 5 bases, J lost 7 bases, and 8 bases lay in between. The CDR3 extends over 12 amino acids. DNA for the CDR3: TGTGCCAGCAGCCGCCCGGGCGGGGAGCTGTTTTTT. Its translation is CASSRPGGELFF.

V gene TRBV30 combines with J gene TRBJ2-5, with TRBD2 matching over 7 bases. Losses at the gene ends were 4 bases for V and 4 bases for J; bases not matched to a gene: 3. The CDR3 loop spans 12 amino acids. Germline V gene sequence: CDR1 GTSNPN, CDR2 SVGIG (reference sequence). The CDR3: CAWKGGRETQYF. As DNA, the CDR3 is TGTGCCTGGAAAGGCGGGAGAGAGACCCAGTACTTC.

The CDR3 region is CASSSRLTAYGYTF. The CDR3 nucleotides read TGTGCCAGCAGTTCCCGCCTAACAGCATATGGCTACACCTTC. This chain links TRBV28 with TRBJ1-2; D is uncertain. Trimming removed 4 bases from V and 5 bases from J, with 14 bases in between. Germline values: CDR1 MDHEN, CDR2 SYDVKM. The CDR3 consists of 14 residues.

This chain uses TRBV6-6 with TRBJ2-7; 11 bases agree with TRBD2. The V segment lost 4 bases and the J segment 1 base; nucleotides outside the gene matches: 6. Germline V gene sequence: CDR1 MNHNY, CDR2 SVGAGI (reference sequence). This CDR3 has 16 amino acids. The CDR3 DNA sequence: TGTGCCAGCAGTTGGTCGACTAGCGGGAAGTCCTACGAGCAGTACTTC. It codes for CASSWSTSGKSYEQYF.

The chain carries TRBV18 and TRBJ1-2, with 7 bases lining up with TRBD1. CDR3 length: 16 residues. Germline V gene sequence: CDR1 KGHSH, CDR2 LQKENI. Losses at the gene ends were 1 base for V and 6 bases for J; bases not matched to a gene: 11. The CDR3 region has the DNA TGTGCCAGCTCACCACAGGAGGGGGCGCGGCAGGATGGCTACACCTTC. Translated: CASSPQEGARQDGYTF.

The J gene is TRBJ2-3, the V gene TRBV5-1; TRBD1 might be the D (6 bases). This CDR3 is built from 15 residues. In germline, CDR1 is SGHRS, CDR2 YFSETQ. V was clipped by 6 bases and J by 3 bases, with 17 bases between them. CDR3 nucleotide sequence: TGCGCCAGCAAGGACAGTAAAACATTAACAGATACGCAGTATTTT. The encoded protein is CASKDSKTLTDTQYF.

As DNA, the CDR3 is TGCGCCAGCAGCTTAGGGCCCTCAAGCAATCAGCCCCAGCATTTT. Protein: CASSLGPSSNQPQHF. V gene TRBV5-1 combines with J gene TRBJ1-5; no clear D gene. The V gene's germline CDR1 is SGHRS and CDR2 YFSETQ. V was clipped by 2 bases and J by 1 base, with 10 bases between them. This CDR3 has 15 amino acids.

The chain is built from TRBV6-6 and TRBJ1-5, with D maybe TRBD1 (6 bases). CDR3 length: 15 residues. Deletions cut 6 bases from V and 0 bases from J, with 12 bases between. Looked up from germline, CDR1 is MNHNY and CDR2 is SVGAGI (reference sequence). CDR3: CASSYRVDSNQPQHF. In DNA, the CDR3 is TGTGCCAGCAGCTACAGGGTTGATAGCAATCAGCCCCAGCATTTT.